One sample yielded the 26 T cell receptor beta chains listed below, sequenced in a study of neurological immune-mediated disorders. One entry per CDR3 protein results from TCRdb running MiXCR on the 5' RACE reads. Of approximately 66,000 distinct CDR3 sequences listed, nearly 3.5% are singletons. The sequencing sample was made of PBMCs. Receptors were obtained from a man aged 40-50 years with multiple sclerosis.

This clonotype was counted many times. The rearrangement joins TRBV20-1 to TRBJ1-1; TRBD1 matches at 9 bases. The germline V gene encodes CDR1 DFQATT and CDR2 SNEGSKA (reference sequence). The CDR3 sequence is 14 residues long. The V and J ends lost 3 bases and 8 bases, in that order; junction bases with no gene match: 10. The CDR3 protein is CSARPTGGGPEAFF. DNA for the CDR3: TGCAGTGCTAGGCCTACAGGGGGCGGCCCCGAAGCTTTCTTT.

The sample holds many counts of this clonotype. This chain joins TRBV4-1 and TRBJ2-1; D is possibly TRBD1 (6 bases). Germline V lookup: CDR1 MGHRA, CDR2 YSYEKL. The CDR3 contains 15 residues. V was pared by 1 base and J by 7 bases, with 14 bases between. The CDR3 sequence is CASSQGGTFGNEQFF. CDR3 bases: TGCGCCAGCAGCCAAGGAGGGACATTCGGGAATGAGCAGTTCTTC.

The chain joins TRBV18 to TRBJ1-2; D unclear. The CDR3 is made up of 14 amino acids. The V and J ends lost 0 bases and 4 bases respectively, with 9 bases between them. Germline lookup yields CDR1 KGHSH and CDR2 LQKENI. CDR3 DNA sequence: TGTGCCAGCTCACCACCAGGGCCCCCCTATGGCTACACCTTC. It encodes CASSPPGPPYGYTF.

This clonotype was counted ten times or more. The chain uses TRBV27 and TRBJ1-6; D ambiguous. The V end lost 6 bases, the J end lost 10 bases, and 16 bases lay between the germline ends. The germline V gene has CDR1 MNHEY and CDR2 SMNVEV (reference sequence). This CDR3 region has 14 residues. This CDR3 reads CASSLRWSGSPLHF. The CDR3 DNA reads TGTGCCAGCAGCCTCAGGTGGTCAGGATCACCCCTCCACTTT.

This clonotype was observed at least ten times. The V call is TRBV15, the J call TRBJ1-4; 9 bases fit TRBD1. The CDR3 is made up of 14 amino acids. Germline V gene lookup returns CDR1 LNHNV and CDR2 YYDKDF (reference sequence). V dropped 6 bases and J dropped 8; count of bases not matched to a gene: 7. As DNA, the CDR3 is TGTGCCACCAGACGGACAGGGGAGGGAGAAAAACTGTTTTTT. Translated, it gives CATRRTGEGEKLFF.

This clonotype was observed many times. This chain links TRBV25-1 with TRBJ1-5; 7 bases fit TRBD1. The germline V gene has CDR1 MGHDK and CDR2 SYGVNS. Trimming cost V 3 bases and J 6 bases; bases outside gene matches: 5. The CDR3 runs 14 residues. CDR3: CASSETGWGQPQHF. Written as DNA, the CDR3 is TGTGCCAGCAGTGAGACAGGGTGGGGTCAGCCCCAGCATTTT.

This clonotype was recorded at least ten times. The chain has TRBV6-5 and TRBJ1-6; the D gene is possibly TRBD1 (6 bases). Trimming removed 0 bases from V and 10 bases from J, with 19 bases in between. CDR3 length: 17 amino acids. Looked up from germline, CDR1 is MNHEY and CDR2 is SVGAGI. CDR3 DNA sequence: TGTGCCAGCAGTTACTCGAGCTTGGCTCAGGGGAGGTCACCCCTCCACTTT. It specifies CASSYSSLAQGRSPLHF.

This clonotype was seen many times. This chain joins TRBV21-1 and TRBJ2-7. TRBV21-1 is an annotated pseudogene. There are 12 residues in the CDR3. This chain's CDR3 is CASSKGGGEQYF. Here the CDR3 DNA reads TGTGCCAGCAGCAAAGGCGGTGGCGAGCAGTACTTC.

With respect to this clonotype: A much larger clone is a single base away; this may be a read error. This chain links TRBV19 with TRBJ1-1; D might be TRBD1 (6 bases). The germline V gene encodes CDR1 LNHDA and CDR2 SQIVND (reference sequence). The CDR3 covers 12 residues. DNA of the CDR3: TGTGACAGTAACGGACAGTACACTGAAGCTTTCTTT. Its translation is CDSNGQYTEAFF.

The chain employs TRBV10-3 and TRBJ1-3, with 7 bases matching TRBD1. The V gene's germline CDR1 is ENHRY and CDR2 SYGVKD. The V gene end was trimmed by 4 bases and the J gene end by 4 bases; junction bases not matched to a gene: 7. The CDR3 sequence is 15 residues long. DNA for the CDR3: TGTGCCATCAGTGGAGGGACAGCCCAAGGAAACACCATATATTTT. It is translated as CAISGGTAQGNTIYF.

This clonotype was seen ten or more times. V usage is TRBV7-9 and J usage is TRBJ1-6; possible D gene TRBD1, 5 bases. This CDR3 contains 16 residues. Between the trimmed V and J ends, which lost 5 bases and 8 bases, there was a span of 19 bases. Germline assignment: CDR1 SEHNR and CDR2 FQNEAQ (reference sequence). CDR3: CASSHPSGLGDSPLHF. The CDR3 coding sequence is TGTGCCAGCAGCCATCCGTCGGGCCTGGGGGATTCACCCCTCCACTTT.

This clonotype occurred many times. This sequence joins TRBV2 and TRBJ2-1; TRBD1 might be the D (6 bases). V shed 6 bases and J shed 11 bases, with 17 bases lying between them. CDR3 size: 13 residues. The V gene's germline CDR1 is SNHLY and CDR2 FYNNEI. The DNA for the CDR3 is TGTGCCAGCAGATTGAACAGGGAAGGAAAGCAGTTCTTC. Protein product: CASRLNREGKQFF.

This clonotype was observed at least ten times. The genes are TRBV7-9 and TRBJ2-3, with D possibly being TRBD1 or TRBD2 (5 bases each). With 5 bases removed from V and 4 bases from J, the gap between germline ends came to 22 bases. The CDR3 contains 17 residues. Germline assignment: CDR1 SEHNR and CDR2 FQNEAQ (reference sequence). In DNA form, the CDR3 reads TGTGCCAGCAGCCCTAGCAGGGTGGACCCCAGAGCAGATACGCAGTATTTT. This sequence encodes CASSPSRVDPRADTQYF.

This clonotype was seen ten or more times. The chain has TRBV29-1 and TRBJ2-5, with D perhaps matching TRBD1 or TRBD2 (5 bases each). CDR3 length: 12 amino acids. Trimming stripped 7 bases from V and 5 bases from J, with 14 bases between. In germline, CDR1 is SQVTM, CDR2 ANQGSEA. In nucleotides, the CDR3 is TGCAGCGCCGCTGGGGGACCTGAGACCCAGTACTTC. It is translated as CSAAGGPETQYF.

This clonotype has ten or more counts. V gene TRBV20-1 combines with J gene TRBJ1-2; TRBD1 matches at 10 bases. CDR3 size: 15 residues. Trimming at V came to 0 bases and at J to 4 bases, leaving 5 bases not matched to a gene. Per the germline V gene, CDR1 is DFQATT and CDR2 is SNEGSKA (reference sequence). The CDR3 sequence is CSARDPGQGFYGYTF. In DNA, the CDR3 is TGCAGTGCTAGAGACCCGGGACAGGGGTTCTATGGCTACACCTTC.

This clonotype appeared many times. The V and J genes are TRBV5-5 and TRBJ1-1, with unresolved D. The CDR3 is made up of 15 amino acids. Germline CDR1 reads SGHKS; CDR2 reads YYEKEE (reference sequence). Trimming removed 0 bases at V and 1 base at J, with 10 bases between. The CDR3 bases are TGTGCCAGCAGCTTGGGATGGGCGACGAACACTGAAGCTTTCTTT. Its translation is CASSLGWATNTEAFF. Looking up the rest from reference TRBV5-5 and TRBJ1-1 gives the full variable domain: DAGVTQSPTHLIKTRGQQVTLRCSPISGHKSVSWYQQVLGQGPQFIFQYYEKEERGRGNFPDRFSARQFPNYSSELNVNALLLGDSALYLCASSLGWATNTEAFFGQGTRLTVV.

In its sample, this clonotype was seen many times. This chain connects TRBV3-1 to TRBJ2-1, with D perhaps matching TRBD1 or TRBD2 (6 bases each). CDR3 length: 15 amino acids. CDR1 is LGHDT and CDR2 is YNNKEL in the germline V gene (reference sequence). Deletions cut 3 bases from V and 10 bases from J, with 19 bases between. CDR3 DNA sequence: TGTGCCAGCAGCCAGAGGCCGGGGGCAGTGAACGAGCAGTTCTTC. Translated: CASSQRPGAVNEQFF.

This clonotype was detected many times. V and J are TRBV29-1 and TRBJ1-1; D not resolved. Germline V lookup: CDR1 SQVTM, CDR2 ANQGSEA. V was trimmed by 6 bases and J by 1 base, leaving 15 bases between them. This CDR3 has 14 amino acids. The CDR3 protein is CSVDLGQPNTEAFF. In nucleotides, the CDR3 is TGCAGCGTCGACCTCGGGCAGCCGAACACTGAAGCTTTCTTT.

This clonotype was recorded many times. The chain couples TRBV9 to TRBJ1-5; possible D gene TRBD1, 6 bases. CDR1 and CDR2 from the germline V gene are SGDLS and YYNGEE. V lost 7 bases, J lost 6 bases, and 14 bases lay in between. The CDR3 extends over 13 amino acids. The CDR3 spells CASRRGERQPQHF. The CDR3 bases are TGTGCCAGCCGAAGGGGGGAGCGTCAGCCCCAGCATTTT.

This clonotype was seen at least ten times. V and J are TRBV6-5 and TRBJ1-2; the D gene is possibly TRBD1 (5 bases). V was shortened by 6 bases and J by 6 bases, with 14 bases between the two germline ends. Germline loops: CDR1 MNHEY, CDR2 SVGAGI. There are 13 residues in the CDR3. The CDR3 bases are TGTGCCAGCAGCCCCAATGCGGACAATGGCTACACCTTC. Residues: CASSPNADNGYTF.

The sample holds many counts of this clonotype. This sequence joins TRBV7-6 and TRBJ2-3; 10 bases line up with TRBD2. CDR3 length equals 15 residues. Germline trimming cut 5 bases from V and 5 bases from J; bases unmatched to any gene: 7. Germline values: CDR1 SGHVS, CDR2 FNYEAQ. Written as DNA, the CDR3 is TGTGCCAGCAGCCTCGGACTAGCGGCGGTAGATACGCAGTATTTT. It codes for CASSLGLAAVDTQYF.

The sample holds many counts of this clonotype. The chain combines TRBV20-1 with TRBJ2-3; the D gene is possibly TRBD2 (6 bases). In germline, CDR1 is DFQATT, CDR2 SNEGSKA (reference sequence). The ends were cut back, 5 bases at V and 1 base at J, with 16 bases in the middle. This CDR3 has 15 residues. The CDR3 protein is CSAPVGGKGTDTQYF. The DNA for the CDR3 is TGCAGTGCTCCCGTTGGCGGGAAGGGCACAGATACGCAGTATTTT.

This clonotype was seen many times. The genes are TRBV4-1 and TRBJ2-1, with a weak D call TRBD1 (7 bases). Looked up from germline, CDR1 is MGHRA and CDR2 is YSYEKL. The CDR3 runs 16 residues. Trimming removed 5 bases at V and 0 bases at J, with 14 bases between. CDR3 sequence: CASSSGGTSSYNEQFF. CDR3 DNA: TGCGCCAGCAGCTCAGGGGGGACGAGCTCCTACAATGAGCAGTTCTTC.

This clonotype was detected ten times or more. The J gene is TRBJ2-7, the V gene TRBV5-1; D uncertain. The CDR3 length is 12 residues. With 4 bases removed from V and 5 bases from J, the gap between germline ends came to 10 bases. Germline V lookup: CDR1 SGHRS, CDR2 YFSETQ. CDR3 in amino acids: CASSAGRDEQYF. The CDR3 DNA is TGCGCCAGCAGCGCTGGACGCGACGAGCAGTACTTC.

The sample holds many counts of this clonotype. This chain uses TRBV7-6 with TRBJ2-1; 7 positions agree with TRBD1. This CDR3 comprises 13 residues. J was trimmed by 9 bases and V by 10 bases; bases with no gene match: 12. Germline loops: CDR1 SGHVS, CDR2 FNYEAQ. In nucleotides, the CDR3 is TGTGCCACCAGGGGGTACCCTCTGGGTGAGCAGTTCTTC. This codes for CATRGYPLGEQFF.

This clonotype was counted many times. This chain links TRBV5-1 with TRBJ2-1; 8 bases line up with TRBD2. The CDR3 covers 16 residues. The germline CDR1 and CDR2 sequences are SGHRS and YFSETQ. V shed 5 bases and J 3 bases; nucleotides not matched to a gene: 10. This CDR3 is CASSLLAVKNYNEQFF. Here the CDR3 DNA reads TGCGCCAGCAGTCTACTAGCGGTAAAGAACTACAATGAGCAGTTCTTC.